The rows below give T cell receptor beta chains drawn from one sample of a study of T cells in Graves' hyperthyroidism and ophthalmopathy. MiXCR, applied by TCRdb to the multiplex PCR reads, yields one record per CDR3 protein. The data show 350,000 to 450,000 distinct CDR3 sequences, with approximately 17% seen just once and around a third held by the top ten. The sequencing input was blood. The receptor source for this set is a young woman with Graves' hyperthyroidism that later progressed to Graves' ophthalmopathy. Both conserved end residues are part of each CDR3. The order of the fields is J gene, clone size, D gene, V gene, CDR3 DNA, CDR3 protein. D genes are given only for firm matches. Rows give clone size only sometimes, using once, few, many, or a class for an expanded clone.

TRBJ2-6,few,TRBD2,TRBV9,TGTGCCAGCAGCGTAGCTGTAATTAGCGGGAGTGATGGGGCCAACGTCCTGACTTTC,CASSVAVISGSDGANVLTF
TRBJ2-7,-,TRBD1,TRBV7-2,TGCGCCAGCAGCCAAGCCGGGACAGGGCCTCCCCTCTACGAGCAGTACTTC,CASSQAGTGPPLYEQYF
TRBJ2-1,few,TRBD2,TRBV11-3,TGTGCCAGCAGCCCCCTCGGACTAGCGGGACCCTACAATGAGCAGTTCTTC,CASSPLGLAGPYNEQFF
TRBJ1-1,-,TRBD1,TRBV14,TGTGCCAGCAGCCAACGATGGGGTATAGGACAGGGGGGATTGAACACTGAAGCTTTCTTT,CASSQRWGIGQGGLNTEAFF
TRBJ2-1,many,-,TRBV6-1,TGTGCCAGCAGTGCGACGGGACCCCTGGATGAGCAGTTCTTC,CASSATGPLDEQFF
TRBJ2-5,-,TRBD2,TRBV24-1,TGTGCCACCAGTGCGTGGACTAGCGGGGAAGAGACCCAGTACTTC,CATSAWTSGEETQYF
TRBJ2-5,many,-,TRBV12-3/TRBV12-4,TGTGCCAGCAGCAATGGAGGGCCGGGGAAGACCCAGTACTTC,CASSNGGPGKTQYF
TRBJ2-7,few,-,TRBV5-1,TGCGCCAGCAACCCGGGACAAAACTACGAGCAGTACTTC,CASNPGQNYEQYF
TRBJ1-1,many,-,TRBV19,TGTGCCAGTAGTATAGGGCAGCCCAGGGGCCTGAACACTGAAGCTTTCTTT,CASSIGQPRGLNTEAFF
TRBJ2-1,many,TRBD1,TRBV19,TGTGCCAGTAGTCCACGACAGGGTACTTACAATGAGCAGTTCTTC,CASSPRQGTYNEQFF
TRBJ1-2,many,-,TRBV6-2/TRBV6-3,TGTGCCAGCAGTTCTCCAGCAACCTATGGCTACACCTTC,CASSSPATYGYTF
TRBJ2-2,many,TRBD2,TRBV6-5,TGTGCCAGCAGTTACTCGTCGCGCCTAGCGGTAAACACCGGGGAGCTGTTTTTT,CASSYSSRLAVNTGELFF
TRBJ2-7,-,TRBD2,TRBV29-1,TGCAGCGTTGAAGGTCTAGCGGGGCTAGGTTACGAGCAGTACTTC,CSVEGLAGLGYEQYF
TRBJ2-5,-,TRBD2,TRBV7-2,TGTGCCAGCAGCTACCCTAGCGGGGGGGCAGCGCGAGAGACCCAGTACTTC,CASSYPSGGAARETQYF
TRBJ2-7,-,TRBD1,TRBV27,TGTGCCAGCAGTCTGACCGGACAGGAGGTACCCTACGAGCAGTACTTC,CASSLTGQEVPYEQYF
TRBJ2-3,many,-,TRBV5-8,TGTGCCAGCAGCTTGGGCCTAGGTTCGTTTGGGAGCACAGATACGCAGTATTTT,CASSLGLGSFGSTDTQYF
TRBJ1-2,many,TRBD1,TRBV28,TGTGCCAGCAGTGGAAGGACAGGGGGCTCGAATGGCTACACCTTC,CASSGRTGGSNGYTF
TRBJ2-1,many,TRBD1,TRBV12-3/TRBV12-4,TGTGCCAGCAGTTTAAGGGACAGGGGGATCCTGGAGCAGTTCTTC,CASSLRDRGILEQFF
TRBJ2-2,many,TRBD2,TRBV24-1,TGTGCCACCAGTGATTTTGAGGGGACTAGCGGGAGAACCGGGGAGCTGTTTTTT,CATSDFEGTSGRTGELFF
TRBJ1-1,many,-,TRBV6-1,TGTGCCAGCAGTGATGGCAGTACCACTGAAGCTTTCTTT,CASSDGSTTEAFF
TRBJ1-1,many,-,TRBV5-1,TGCGCCAGCAGCGCGACCACAGCTTTGAACACTGAAGCTTTCTTT,CASSATTALNTEAFF
TRBJ2-1,many,TRBD1,TRBV12-3/TRBV12-4,TGTGCCAGCAGGGGGGACAGGGGTAGCCCCTACAATGAGCAGTTCTTC,CASRGDRGSPYNEQFF
TRBJ1-4,many,-,TRBV6-1,TGTGCCAGCAGGACAGGAAATAATGAAAAACTGTTTTTT,CASRTGNNEKLFF
TRBJ1-1,few,TRBD1,TRBV20-1,TGCAGTGCGAGAGGGGGCGCCTCTGAAGCTTTCTTT,CSARGGASEAFF
TRBJ2-7,many,-,TRBV13,TGTGCCAGCGCCGGAGCCTACGAGCAGTACTTC,CASAGAYEQYF
TRBJ2-5,-,TRBD2,TRBV20-1,TGCAGTGCTGTCGGGACTAGCAGTTTTAAGACCCAGTACTTC,CSAVGTSSFKTQYF
TRBJ1-4,-,TRBD1,TRBV7-9,TGTGCCAGCAGCCTTGACAGGGGACATGAAAAACTGTTTTTT,CASSLDRGHEKLFF
TRBJ2-7,many,-,TRBV28,TGTGCCAGCAGTTTGGTCCTCTACGAGCAGTACTTC,CASSLVLYEQYF
TRBJ1-1,many,-,TRBV7-2,TGTGCCAGCAGCCCGGACATACTGAACACTGAAGCTTTCTTT,CASSPDILNTEAFF
TRBJ2-5,many,-,TRBV27,TGTGCCAGCAGTTTTGGAGGGGGCGCGGGGACCCAGTACTTC,CASSFGGGAGTQYF
TRBJ2-2,-,TRBD1,TRBV20-1,TGCAGTGCTCAGCCCGGTAGGGGGCACGGGGAGCTGTTTTTT,CSAQPGRGHGELFF
TRBJ1-6,few,-,TRBV4-1,TGCGCCAGCAGCCCAAGAGGGCTCCGGGACGGGAATTCACCCCTCCACTTT,CASSPRGLRDGNSPLHF
TRBJ2-2,-,TRBD2,TRBV4-2,TGTGCCAGCAGCCAAGAGGGATCTAGCGGGAGACTCCAGAACACCGGGGAGCTGTTTTTT,CASSQEGSSGRLQNTGELFF
TRBJ1-1,many,-,TRBV12-3/TRBV12-4,TGTGCCAGCGGGGAGGGGATCCGGGACACTGAAGCTTTCTTT,CASGEGIRDTEAFF
TRBJ1-2,-,-,TRBV15,TGTGCCACCAGCAGCACCGGGCCTCCTAATGGCTACACCTTC,CATSSTGPPNGYTF
TRBJ2-1,few,TRBD1,TRBV9,TGTGCCAGCAGCGAACAGGGGACGTCCTACAATGAGCAGTTCTTC,CASSEQGTSYNEQFF
TRBJ1-1,few,-,TRBV4-1,TGCGCCAGCAGCCTCCAGACTGCGGTGGAGGCCACTGAAGCTTTCTTT,CASSLQTAVEATEAFF
TRBJ1-5,many,-,TRBV6-2/TRBV6-3,TGTGCCAGCAGTTACCTGGCAGGGGTAAATCAGCCCCAGCATTTT,CASSYLAGVNQPQHF
TRBJ2-5,-,-,TRBV29-1,TGCAGCTCACGGGGCGATGACCAAGAGACCCAGTACTTC,CSSRGDDQETQYF
TRBJ2-3,few,TRBD1,TRBV5-5,TGTGCCAGCAGCGGCGGGGACAGGGAAGCAGATACGCAGTATTTT,CASSGGDREADTQYF
TRBJ2-7,-,TRBD1,TRBV28,TGTGCCAGCAGCCCCACAGGGGCCCTTCTCTACGAGCAGTACTTC,CASSPTGALLYEQYF